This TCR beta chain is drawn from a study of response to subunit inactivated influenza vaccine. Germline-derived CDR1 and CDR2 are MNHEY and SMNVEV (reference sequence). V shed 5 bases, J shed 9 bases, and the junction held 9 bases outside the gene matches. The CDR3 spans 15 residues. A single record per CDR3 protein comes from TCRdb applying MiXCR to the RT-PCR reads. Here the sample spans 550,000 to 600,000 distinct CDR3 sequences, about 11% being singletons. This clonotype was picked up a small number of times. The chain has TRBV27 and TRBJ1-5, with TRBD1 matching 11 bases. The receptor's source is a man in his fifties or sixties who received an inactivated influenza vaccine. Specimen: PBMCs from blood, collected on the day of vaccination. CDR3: CASSQGTGGVRPQHF. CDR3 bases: TGTGCCAGCAGTCAAGGGACAGGGGGTGTGCGGCCCCAGCATTTT.